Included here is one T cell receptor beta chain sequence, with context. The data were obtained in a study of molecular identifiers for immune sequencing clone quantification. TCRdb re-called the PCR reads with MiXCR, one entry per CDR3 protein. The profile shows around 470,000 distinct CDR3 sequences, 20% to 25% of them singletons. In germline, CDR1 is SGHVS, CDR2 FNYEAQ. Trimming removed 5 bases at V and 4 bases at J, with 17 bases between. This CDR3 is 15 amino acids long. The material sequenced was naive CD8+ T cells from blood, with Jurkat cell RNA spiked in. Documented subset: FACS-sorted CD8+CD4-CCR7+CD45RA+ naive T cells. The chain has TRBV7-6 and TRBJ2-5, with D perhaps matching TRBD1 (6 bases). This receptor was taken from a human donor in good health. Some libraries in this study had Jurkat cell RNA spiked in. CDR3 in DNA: TGTGCCAGCAGCCTGGGGACAAGGATGGGAGAGACCCAGTACTTC. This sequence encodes CASSLGTRMGETQYF.